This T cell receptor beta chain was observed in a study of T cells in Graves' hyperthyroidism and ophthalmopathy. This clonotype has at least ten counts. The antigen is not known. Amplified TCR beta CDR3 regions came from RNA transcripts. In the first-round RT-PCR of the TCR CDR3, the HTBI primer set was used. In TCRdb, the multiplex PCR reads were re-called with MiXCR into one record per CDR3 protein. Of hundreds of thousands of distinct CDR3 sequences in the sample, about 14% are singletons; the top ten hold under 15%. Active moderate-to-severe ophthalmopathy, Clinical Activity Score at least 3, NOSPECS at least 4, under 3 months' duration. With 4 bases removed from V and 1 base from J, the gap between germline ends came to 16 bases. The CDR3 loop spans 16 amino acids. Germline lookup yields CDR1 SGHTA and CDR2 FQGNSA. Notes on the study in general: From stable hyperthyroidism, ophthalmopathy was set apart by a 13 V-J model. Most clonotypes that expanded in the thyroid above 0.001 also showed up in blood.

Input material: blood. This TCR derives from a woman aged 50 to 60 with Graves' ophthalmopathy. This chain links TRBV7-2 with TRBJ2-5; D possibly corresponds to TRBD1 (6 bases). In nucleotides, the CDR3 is TGTGCCAGCAGCTCTCCCCGGGACACTGGCCAAGAGACCCAGTACTTC. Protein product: CASSSPRDTGQETQYF.